This T cell receptor beta chain was captured in a study of blood T cells in healthy people across ages. This CDR3 is built from 15 residues. V lost 2 bases and J lost 11, with 22 bases in between. Germline V gene sequence: CDR1 SGHDT, CDR2 YYEEEE. A second roughly 6 to 12 cycle PCR used barcoded and J-beta primers. TCRdb redid the calling of the 5' RACE reads with MiXCR, one entry per CDR3 protein. The sample lists about 1.7 million distinct CDR3 sequences, 28% occurring once. To note about this clonotype: It may be a read error: a sequence one base away is much more abundant.

The V and J genes are TRBV5-6 and TRBJ2-5; TRBD1 or TRBD2 may be the D gene (6 bases each). This TCR derives from a woman aged 25 to 39 in good health. Sample: blood. Here the CDR3 reads CASSFVGRRGDEQYF. DNA of the CDR3: TGTGCCAGCAGCTTTGTGGGCCGGAGGGGGGATGAGCAGTACTTC.